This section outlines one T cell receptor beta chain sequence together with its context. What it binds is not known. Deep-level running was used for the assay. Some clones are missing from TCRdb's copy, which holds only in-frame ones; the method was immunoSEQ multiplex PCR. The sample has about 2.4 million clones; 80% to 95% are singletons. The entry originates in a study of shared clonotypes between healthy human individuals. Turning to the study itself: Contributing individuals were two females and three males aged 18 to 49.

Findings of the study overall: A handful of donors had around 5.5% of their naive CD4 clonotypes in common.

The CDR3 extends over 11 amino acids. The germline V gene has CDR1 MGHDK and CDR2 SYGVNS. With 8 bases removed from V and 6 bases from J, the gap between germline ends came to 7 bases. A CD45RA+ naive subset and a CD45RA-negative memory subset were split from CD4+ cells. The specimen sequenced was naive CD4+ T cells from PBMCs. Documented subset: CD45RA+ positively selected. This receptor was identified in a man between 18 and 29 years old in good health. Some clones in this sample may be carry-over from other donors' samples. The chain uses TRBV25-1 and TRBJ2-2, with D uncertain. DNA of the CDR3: TGTGCCAGCCAGGTAGCCGGGGAGCTGTTTTTT. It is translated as CASQVAGELFF.